Presented here are 2 T cell receptor beta chains from one specimen sequenced in a study of blood T cell repertoires in COVID-19. Clones were read by immunoSEQ multiplex PCR, and TCRdb kept only the in-frame ones, dropping some. The data contain about 200,000 clones, around 90% of them singletons. Sequencing input: PBMCs or T cells enriched from blood (not recorded which). The source is a man younger than 45 who had recovered from COVID-19.

The rearrangement joins TRBV6-2 or TRBV6-3 to TRBJ1-5; unclear D gene. Per germline, CDR1 MNHEY and CDR2 SVGEGT. The V and J ends lost 0 bases and 1 base respectively, with 4 bases between them. This CDR3 has 14 residues. Written as DNA, the CDR3 is TGTGCCAGCAGTTACTCTGGCAGCAATCAGCCCCAGCATTTT. This translates into CASSYSGSNQPQHF.

J is TRBJ2-3 and V is TRBV4-3; 7 bases agree with TRBD1. The CDR3 spans 13 residues. The junction had 2 bases not matched to a gene; V was cut back by 3 bases and J by 5 bases. CDR1 is LGHNA, CDR2 YSLEER, per germline. The CDR3 here is CASSQYRGDTQYF. CDR3 DNA: TGCGCCAGCAGCCAGTACAGGGGAGATACGCAGTATTTT.